This entry is about one T cell receptor (beta chain). The data derive from a study of blood T cell repertoires in COVID-19. The wider study: From the United States, Italy and Spain came samples of acute and convalescent COVID-19. Sources were T cells, B-cell-depleted T cells, or PBMCs; the material itself was cDNA or gDNA.

Assay: immunoSEQ multiplex PCR; the TCRdb copy retains only in-frame clones and omits some. Seen here are 30,000 to 40,000 clones, roughly 87% observed once, and the top ten hold about 2%. Germline loops: CDR1 KGHSH, CDR2 LQKENI. Trimming at V came to 4 bases and at J to 8 bases, leaving 14 bases not matched to a gene. The CDR3 consists of 17 residues. The rearrangement joins TRBV18 to TRBJ1-4; 9 bases map to TRBD1. Sequences were obtained from peripheral blood. The source of this sequence is a man in his fifties or sixties with active or convalescent COVID-19. This chain's CDR3 is CASSRTQGARVKEKLFF. For the CDR3, the DNA is TGTGCCAGCTCACGAACACAGGGGGCGCGGGTGAAGGAAAAACTGTTTTTT.